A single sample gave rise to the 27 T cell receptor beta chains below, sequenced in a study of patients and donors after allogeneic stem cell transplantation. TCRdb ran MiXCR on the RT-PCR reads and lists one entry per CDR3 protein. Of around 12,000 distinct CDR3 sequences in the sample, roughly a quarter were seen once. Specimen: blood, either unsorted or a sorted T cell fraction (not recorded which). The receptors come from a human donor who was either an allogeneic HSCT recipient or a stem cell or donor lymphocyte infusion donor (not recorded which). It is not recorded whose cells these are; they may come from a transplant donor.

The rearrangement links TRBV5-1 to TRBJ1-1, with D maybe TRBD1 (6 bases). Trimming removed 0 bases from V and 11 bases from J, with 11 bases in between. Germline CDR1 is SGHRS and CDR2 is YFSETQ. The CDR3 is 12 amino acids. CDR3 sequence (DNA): TGCGCCAGCAGCTTGGAGGCAGGGGTGGCTTTCTTT. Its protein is CASSLEAGVAFF.

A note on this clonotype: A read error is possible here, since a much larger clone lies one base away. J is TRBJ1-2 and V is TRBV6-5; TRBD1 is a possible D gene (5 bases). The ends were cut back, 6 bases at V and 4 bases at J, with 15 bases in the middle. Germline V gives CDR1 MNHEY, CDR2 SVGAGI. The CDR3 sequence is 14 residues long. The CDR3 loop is CASRVSGRVYGYTF. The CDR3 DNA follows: TGTGCCAGCAGAGTGTCGGGACGGGTCTATGGCTACACCTTC.

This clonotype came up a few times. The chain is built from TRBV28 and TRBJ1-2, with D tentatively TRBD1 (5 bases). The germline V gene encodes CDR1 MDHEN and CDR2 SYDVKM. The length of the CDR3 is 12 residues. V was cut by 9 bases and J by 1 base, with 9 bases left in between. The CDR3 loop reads CASSTVNYGYTF. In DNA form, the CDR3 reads TGTGCCAGTTCGACAGTTAACTATGGCTACACCTTC.

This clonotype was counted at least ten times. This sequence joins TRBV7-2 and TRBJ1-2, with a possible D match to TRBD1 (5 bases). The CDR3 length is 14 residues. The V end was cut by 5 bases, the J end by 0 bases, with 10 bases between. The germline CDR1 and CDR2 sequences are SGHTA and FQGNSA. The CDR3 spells CASSPVGANYGYTF. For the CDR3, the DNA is TGTGCCAGCAGCCCAGTAGGGGCTAACTATGGCTACACCTTC.

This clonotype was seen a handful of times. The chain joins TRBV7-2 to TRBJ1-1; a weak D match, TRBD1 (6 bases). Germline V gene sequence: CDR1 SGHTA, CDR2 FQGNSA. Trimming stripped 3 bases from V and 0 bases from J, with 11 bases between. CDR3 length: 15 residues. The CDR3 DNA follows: TGTGCCAGCAGCTTGAGGGGGGGAATGAACACTGAAGCTTTCTTT. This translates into CASSLRGGMNTEAFF.

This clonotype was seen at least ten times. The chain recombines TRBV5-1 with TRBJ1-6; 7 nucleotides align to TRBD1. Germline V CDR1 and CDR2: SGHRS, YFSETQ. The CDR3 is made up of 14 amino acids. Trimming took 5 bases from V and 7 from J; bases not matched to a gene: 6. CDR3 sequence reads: CASRATGWNSPLHF. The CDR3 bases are TGCGCCAGCAGGGCGACAGGGTGGAATTCACCCCTCCACTTT.

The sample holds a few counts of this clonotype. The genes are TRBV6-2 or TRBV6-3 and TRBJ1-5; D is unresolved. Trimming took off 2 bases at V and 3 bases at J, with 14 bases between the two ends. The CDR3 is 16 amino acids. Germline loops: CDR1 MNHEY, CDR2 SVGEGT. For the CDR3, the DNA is TGTGCCAGCAGTTACCGACCAGTAAGTTACAATCAGCCCCAGCATTTT. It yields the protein CASSYRPVSYNQPQHF.

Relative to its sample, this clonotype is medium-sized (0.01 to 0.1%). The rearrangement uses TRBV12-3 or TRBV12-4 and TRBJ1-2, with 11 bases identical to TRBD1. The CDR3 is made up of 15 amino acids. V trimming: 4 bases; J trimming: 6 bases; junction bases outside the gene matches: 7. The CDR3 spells CASSSRTGGLDGYTF. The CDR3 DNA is TGTGCCAGCAGTTCCCGGACAGGGGGCCTGGATGGCTACACCTTC.

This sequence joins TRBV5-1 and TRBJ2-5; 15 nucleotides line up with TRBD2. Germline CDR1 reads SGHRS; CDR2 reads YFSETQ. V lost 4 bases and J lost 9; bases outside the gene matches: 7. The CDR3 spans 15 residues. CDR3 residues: CASSLTGTSGRPQYF. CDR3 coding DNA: TGCGCCAGCAGCCTCACAGGGACTAGCGGGAGGCCCCAGTACTTC.

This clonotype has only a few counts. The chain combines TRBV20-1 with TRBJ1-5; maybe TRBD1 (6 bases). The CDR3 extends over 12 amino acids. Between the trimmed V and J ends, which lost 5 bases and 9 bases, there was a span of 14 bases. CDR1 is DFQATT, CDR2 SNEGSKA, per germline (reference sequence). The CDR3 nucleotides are TGCAGTGCTCAACAGGGAAAGGGGCCCCAGCATTTT. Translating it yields CSAQQGKGPQHF.

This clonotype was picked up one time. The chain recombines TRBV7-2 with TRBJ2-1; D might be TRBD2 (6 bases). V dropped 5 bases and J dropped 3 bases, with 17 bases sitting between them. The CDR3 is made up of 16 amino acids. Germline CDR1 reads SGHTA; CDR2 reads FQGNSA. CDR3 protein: CASSLLPGLYYNEQFF. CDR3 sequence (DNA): TGTGCCAGCAGCCTACTTCCGGGACTCTACTACAATGAGCAGTTCTTC.

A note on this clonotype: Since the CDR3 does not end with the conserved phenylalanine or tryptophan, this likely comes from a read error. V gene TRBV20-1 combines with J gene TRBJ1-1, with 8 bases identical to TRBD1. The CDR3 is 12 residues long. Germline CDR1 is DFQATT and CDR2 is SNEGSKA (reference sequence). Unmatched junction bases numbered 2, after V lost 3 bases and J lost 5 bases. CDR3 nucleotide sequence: TGCAGTGCTAGGACAGGGGTGACTGAAGCTTTCTTG. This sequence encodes CSARTGVTEAFL.

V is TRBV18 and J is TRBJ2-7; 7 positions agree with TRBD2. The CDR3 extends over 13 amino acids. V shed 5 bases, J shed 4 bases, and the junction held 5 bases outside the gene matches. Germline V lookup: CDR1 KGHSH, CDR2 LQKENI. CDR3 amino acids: CASSYREDYEQYF. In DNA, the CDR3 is TGTGCCAGCTCATACCGGGAGGATTACGAGCAGTACTTC.

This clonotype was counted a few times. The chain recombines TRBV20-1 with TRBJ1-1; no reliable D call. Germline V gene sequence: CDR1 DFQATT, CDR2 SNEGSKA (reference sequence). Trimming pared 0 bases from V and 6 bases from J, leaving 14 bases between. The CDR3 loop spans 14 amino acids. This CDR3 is CSARDISFRPEAFF. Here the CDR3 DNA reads TGCAGTGCTAGAGATATCTCCTTTCGGCCTGAAGCTTTCTTT.

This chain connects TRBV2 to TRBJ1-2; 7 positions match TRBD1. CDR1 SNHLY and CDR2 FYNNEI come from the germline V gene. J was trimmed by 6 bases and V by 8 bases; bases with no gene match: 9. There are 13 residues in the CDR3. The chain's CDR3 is CASVGRQGDGYTF. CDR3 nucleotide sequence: TGTGCCAGCGTAGGGCGACAGGGCGATGGCTACACCTTC.

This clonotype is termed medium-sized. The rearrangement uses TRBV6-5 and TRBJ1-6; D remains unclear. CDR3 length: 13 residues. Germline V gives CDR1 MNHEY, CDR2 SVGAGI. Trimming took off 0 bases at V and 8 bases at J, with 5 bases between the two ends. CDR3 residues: CASSYSAHSPLHF. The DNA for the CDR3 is TGTGCCAGCAGTTACTCGGCTCATTCACCCCTCCACTTT.

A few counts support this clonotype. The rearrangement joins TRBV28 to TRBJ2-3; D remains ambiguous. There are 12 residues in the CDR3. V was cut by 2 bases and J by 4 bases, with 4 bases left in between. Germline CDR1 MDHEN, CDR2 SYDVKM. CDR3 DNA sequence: TGTGCCAGCAGTTTAGTCGCAGATACGCAGTATTTT. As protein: CASSLVADTQYF.

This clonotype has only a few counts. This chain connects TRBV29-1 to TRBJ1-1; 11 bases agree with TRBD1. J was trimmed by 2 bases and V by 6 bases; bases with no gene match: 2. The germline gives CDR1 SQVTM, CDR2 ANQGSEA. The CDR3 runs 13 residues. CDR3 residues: CSVRTGGNTEAFF. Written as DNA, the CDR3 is TGCAGCGTCCGGACAGGGGGCAACACTGAAGCTTTCTTT.

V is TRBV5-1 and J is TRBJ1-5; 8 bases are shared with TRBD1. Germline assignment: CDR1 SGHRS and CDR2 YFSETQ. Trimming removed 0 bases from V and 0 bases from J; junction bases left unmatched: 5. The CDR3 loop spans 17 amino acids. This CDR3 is CASSLGTGSSSNQPQHF. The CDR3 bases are TGCGCCAGCAGCTTGGGGACAGGGTCTTCTAGCAATCAGCCCCAGCATTTT.

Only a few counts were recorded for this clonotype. CDR3 DNA sequence: TGTGCCAGCAGTCAACACTCTTTTACTAGCGGGGATGCCACAGATACGCAGTATTTT. Translated: CASSQHSFTSGDATDTQYF. The chain uses TRBV28 and TRBJ2-3, with 10 bases fitting TRBD2. The germline V gene encodes CDR1 MDHEN and CDR2 SYDVKM. Germline trimming cut 5 bases from V and 2 bases from J; bases unmatched to any gene: 16. This CDR3 comprises 19 residues. The full variable domain, rest sourced from reference TRBV28 and TRBJ2-3, is DVKVTQSSRYLVKRTGEKVFLECVQDMDHENMFWYRQDPGLGLRLIYFSYDVKMKEKGDIPEGYSVSREKKERFSLILESASTNQTSMYLCASSQHSFTSGDATDTQYFGPGTRLTVL.

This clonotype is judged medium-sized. The CDR3 coding sequence is TGTGCCAGCAGTTTTGTGACAGGGTATGGCTACACCTTC. Its translation: CASSFVTGYGYTF. J is TRBJ1-2 and V is TRBV28; 7 nucleotides line up with TRBD1. After removal of 3 bases from V and 5 bases from J, the junction contained 3 bases not matched to a gene. The CDR3 extends over 13 amino acids. Germline-derived CDR1 and CDR2 are MDHEN and SYDVKM.

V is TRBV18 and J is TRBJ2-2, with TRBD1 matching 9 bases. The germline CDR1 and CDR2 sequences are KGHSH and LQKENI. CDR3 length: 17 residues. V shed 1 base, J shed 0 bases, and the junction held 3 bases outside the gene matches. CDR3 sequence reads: CASSPRGTGSNTGELFF. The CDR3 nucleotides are TGTGCCAGCTCACCACGAGGGACAGGGTCGAACACCGGGGAGCTGTTTTTT.

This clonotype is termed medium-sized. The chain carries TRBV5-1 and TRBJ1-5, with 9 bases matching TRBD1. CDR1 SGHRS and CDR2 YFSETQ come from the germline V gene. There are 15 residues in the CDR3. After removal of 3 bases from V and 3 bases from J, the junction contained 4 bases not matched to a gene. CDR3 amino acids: CASSYGTGTNQPQHF. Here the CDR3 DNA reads TGCGCCAGCAGCTATGGGACAGGGACCAATCAGCCCCAGCATTTT.

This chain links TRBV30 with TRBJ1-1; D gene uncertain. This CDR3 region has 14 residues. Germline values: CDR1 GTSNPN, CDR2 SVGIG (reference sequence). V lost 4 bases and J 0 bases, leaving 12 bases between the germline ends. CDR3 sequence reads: CAWKSRSMNTEAFF. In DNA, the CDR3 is TGTGCCTGGAAATCGCGGTCCATGAACACTGAAGCTTTCTTT.

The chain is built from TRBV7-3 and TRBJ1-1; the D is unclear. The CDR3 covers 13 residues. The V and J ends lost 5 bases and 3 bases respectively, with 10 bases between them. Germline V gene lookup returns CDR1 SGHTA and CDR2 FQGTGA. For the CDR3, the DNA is TGTGCCAGCAGCCTGGACTCATACACTGAAGCTTTCTTT. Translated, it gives CASSLDSYTEAFF.

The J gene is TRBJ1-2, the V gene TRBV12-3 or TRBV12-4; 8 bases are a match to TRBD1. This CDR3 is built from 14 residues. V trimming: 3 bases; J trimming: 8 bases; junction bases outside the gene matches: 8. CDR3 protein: CASSLRQGARGYTF. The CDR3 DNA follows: TGTGCCAGCAGTTTGCGCCAGGGGGCGCGGGGCTACACCTTC.

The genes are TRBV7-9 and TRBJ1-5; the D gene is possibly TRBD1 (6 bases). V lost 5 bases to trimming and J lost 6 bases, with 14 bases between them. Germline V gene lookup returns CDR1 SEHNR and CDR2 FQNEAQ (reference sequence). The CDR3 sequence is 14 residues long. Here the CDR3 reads CASSHQGFGQPQHF. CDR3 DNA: TGTGCCAGCAGCCACCAGGGGTTTGGTCAGCCCCAGCATTTT.